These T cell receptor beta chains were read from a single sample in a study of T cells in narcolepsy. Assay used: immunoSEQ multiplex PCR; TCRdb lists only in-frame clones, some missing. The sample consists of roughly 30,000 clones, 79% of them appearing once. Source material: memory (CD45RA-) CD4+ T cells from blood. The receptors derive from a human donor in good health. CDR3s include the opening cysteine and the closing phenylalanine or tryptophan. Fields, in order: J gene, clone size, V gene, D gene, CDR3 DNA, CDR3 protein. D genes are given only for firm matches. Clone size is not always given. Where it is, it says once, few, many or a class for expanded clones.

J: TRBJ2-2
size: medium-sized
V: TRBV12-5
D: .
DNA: TGTGCTAGTGGTCCGAGAGGGATCGGGGAGCTGTTTTTT
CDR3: CASGPRGIGELFF

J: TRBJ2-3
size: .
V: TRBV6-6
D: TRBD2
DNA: TGTGCCAGCAGTTGGACTAGCGGGGTGAACCAAGATACGCAGTATTTT
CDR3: CASSWTSGVNQDTQYF

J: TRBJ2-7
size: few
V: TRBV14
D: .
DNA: TGTGCCAGCTCTCTGGCGGTTGTTTACGAGCAGTACTTC
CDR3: CASSLAVVYEQYF

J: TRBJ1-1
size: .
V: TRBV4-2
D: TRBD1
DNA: TGTGCCAGCAGCCAAGTGGGACAGGGGAACACTGAAGCTTTCTTT
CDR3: CASSQVGQGNTEAFF

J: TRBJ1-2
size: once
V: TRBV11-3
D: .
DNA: TGTGCCAGCAGCTTAGATCGGACAGTTTATGGCTACACCTTC
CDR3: CASSLDRTVYGYTF

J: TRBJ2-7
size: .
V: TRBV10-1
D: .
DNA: TGCGCCAGCAGTGAAAGTCTGGGAGGCTCCTACGAGCAGTACTTC
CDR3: CASSESLGGSYEQYF

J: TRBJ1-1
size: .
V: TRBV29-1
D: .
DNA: TGCAGCGGGAACAGGGTACGAGGCACTGAAGCTTTCTTT
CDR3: CSGNRVRGTEAFF

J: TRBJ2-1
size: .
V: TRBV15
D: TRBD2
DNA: TGTGCCACCAGCAGAGTAGCGGGCAAAAATAGGAATGAGCAGTTCTTC
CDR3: CATSRVAGKNRNEQFF

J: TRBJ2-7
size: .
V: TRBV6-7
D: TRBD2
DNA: TGTGCCAGCAGTCTGGGGACTAGCGGGAGTTACGAGCAGTACTTC
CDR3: CASSLGTSGSYEQYF

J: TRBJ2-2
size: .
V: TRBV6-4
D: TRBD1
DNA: TGTGCCAGCAGACAGGGACAGACGAACACCGGGGAGCTGTTTTTT
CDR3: CASRQGQTNTGELFF

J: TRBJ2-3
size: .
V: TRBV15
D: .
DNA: TGTGCCACCAGCAGGGAACCACGGGGGTACACAGATACGCAGTATTTT
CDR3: CATSREPRGYTDTQYF

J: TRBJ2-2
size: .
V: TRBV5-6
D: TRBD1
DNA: TGTGCCAGCAGCTTGGTGGGACAGGGAATCGGGGAGCTGTTTTTT
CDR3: CASSLVGQGIGELFF

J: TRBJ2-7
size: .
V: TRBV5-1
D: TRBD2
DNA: TGCGCCAGCGCGGTGTCTAGCGGGGATAGACCCTACGAGCAGTACTTC
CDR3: CASAVSSGDRPYEQYF

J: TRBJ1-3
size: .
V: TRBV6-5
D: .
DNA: TGTGCCAGCAGTCAGGGAGGGCTCGGAAACACCATATATTTT
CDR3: CASSQGGLGNTIYF

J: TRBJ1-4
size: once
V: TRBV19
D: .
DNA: TGTGCCAGTAGTCCGTCCAGGGTTCGTGGGGGAGAAAAACTGTTTTTT
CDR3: CASSPSRVRGGEKLFF

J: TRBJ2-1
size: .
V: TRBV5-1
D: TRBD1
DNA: TGCGCCAGCACCCTCGGACAGGGAGGATCCTACAATGAGCAGTTCTTC
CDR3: CASTLGQGGSYNEQFF

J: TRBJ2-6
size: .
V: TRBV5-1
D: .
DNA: TGCGCCAGCAGCTTGGATGGCAGGGCAGGAGGGGCCAACGTCCTGACTTTC
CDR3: CASSLDGRAGGANVLTF

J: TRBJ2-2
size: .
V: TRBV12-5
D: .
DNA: TGTGCTAGTGGTCTTGGACTGTCCGGCGGGGAGCTGTTTTTT
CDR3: CASGLGLSGGELFF

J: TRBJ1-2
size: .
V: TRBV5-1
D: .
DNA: TGCGCCAGCAGCTTGAGCGGAGATGGCTACACCTTC
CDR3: CASSLSGDGYTF

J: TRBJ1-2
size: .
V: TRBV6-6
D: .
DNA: TGTGCCAGCAGTCCCCGTGGGGGTGGCTACACCTTC
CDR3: CASSPRGGGYTF

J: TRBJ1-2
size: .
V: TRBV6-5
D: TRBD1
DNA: TGTGCCACCTCGAACCGGGACAGGTTTAACTATGGCTACACCTTC
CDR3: CATSNRDRFNYGYTF

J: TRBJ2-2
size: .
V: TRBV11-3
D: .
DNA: TGTGCCAGCAGCGACCGGGGACGCGTACCCGGGGAGCTGTTTTTT
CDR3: CASSDRGRVPGELFF

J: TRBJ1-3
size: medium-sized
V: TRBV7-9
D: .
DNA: TGTGCTACCCCCCGGGGAGCAGGAAACACCATATATTTT
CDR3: CATPRGAGNTIYF

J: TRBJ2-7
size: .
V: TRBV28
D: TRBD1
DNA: TGTGCCAGCAGCCGAGGACAGGGGAGGAACGAGCAGTACTTC
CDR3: CASSRGQGRNEQYF

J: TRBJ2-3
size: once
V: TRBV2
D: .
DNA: TGTGCCAGCAAGGAGGGATCGTGGGGCACAGATACGCAGTATTTT
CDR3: CASKEGSWGTDTQYF

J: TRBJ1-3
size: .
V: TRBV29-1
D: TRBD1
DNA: TGCAGCGTTGCGGAGGGGGCGAGTGGAAACACCATATATTTT
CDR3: CSVAEGASGNTIYF

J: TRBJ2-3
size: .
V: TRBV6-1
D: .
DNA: TGTGCCAGCAGTGAAAACTACGGGAGAGGGAGCACAGATACGCAGTATTTT
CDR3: CASSENYGRGSTDTQYF

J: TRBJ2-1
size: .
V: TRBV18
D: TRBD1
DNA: TGTGCCAGCTCACCCGAGGGACAGACGAAATACAATGAGCAGTTCTTC
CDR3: CASSPEGQTKYNEQFF

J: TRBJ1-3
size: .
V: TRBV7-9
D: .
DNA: TGTGCCAGCAGCTTTCGGGGGCCGGAGGGAAACACCATATATTTT
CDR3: CASSFRGPEGNTIYF

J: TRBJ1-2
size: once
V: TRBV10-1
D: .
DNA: TGCGCCAGCAGTGATGGTAAATCGGGTGGCTACACCTTC
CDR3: CASSDGKSGGYTF

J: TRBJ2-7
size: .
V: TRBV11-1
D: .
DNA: TGTGCCAGCAGCCGGACCAGGGTTCCGCGAGAGCAGTACTTC
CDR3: CASSRTRVPREQYF

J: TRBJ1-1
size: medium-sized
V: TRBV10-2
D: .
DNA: TGCGCCAGCAGTAGAGGGGTAAACACTGAAGCTTTCTTT
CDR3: CASSRGVNTEAFF

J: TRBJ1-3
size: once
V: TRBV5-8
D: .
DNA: TGTGCCAGCAGGCTACGAGGCACCATATATTTT
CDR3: CASRLRGTIYF

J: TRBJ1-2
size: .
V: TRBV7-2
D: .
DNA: TGTGCCAGCAGGGACCAAGACCCGAATGGCTACACCTTC
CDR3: CASRDQDPNGYTF